This is a list of T cell receptor beta chains from one sample in a study of T cell responses to AZD1222 COVID-19 vaccine. The assay was immunoSEQ multiplex PCR, and TCRdb's table has in-frame clones only and misses some. The sample gives about 90,000 clones, 75% to 90% of which show up once; roughly 5% is in the top ten. The sample in question was peripheral blood, obtained 28 days after the second AZD1222 dose. These receptors were collected from an adult who received the AZD1222 COVID-19 vaccine. Both conserved end residues are part of each CDR3. Each record gives: CDR3 length, clone size, V gene, J gene, D gene, CDR3 protein, CDR3 DNA. The D gene is left open where the match is weak. Size is omitted from some rows. Given values are once, few, many or a class for expanded clones.

CDR3 length: 16
clone size: -
V gene: TRBV3-1/TRBV3-2
J gene: TRBJ2-3
D gene: TRBD2
CDR3 protein: CASSRRLAGHTDTQYF
CDR3 DNA: TGTGCCAGCAGCCGGCGACTAGCGGGCCACACAGATACGCAGTATTTT

CDR3 length: 14
clone size: few
V gene: TRBV7-2
J gene: TRBJ2-3
D gene: -
CDR3 protein: CASSLTATGDTQYF
CDR3 DNA: TGTGCCAGCAGCTTAACAGCCACGGGAGATACGCAGTATTTT

CDR3 length: 14
clone size: -
V gene: TRBV9
J gene: TRBJ2-3
D gene: -
CDR3 protein: CASSVSGQPDTQYF
CDR3 DNA: TGTGCCAGCAGCGTCTCTGGGCAGCCAGATACGCAGTATTTT

CDR3 length: 18
clone size: -
V gene: TRBV3-1/TRBV3-2
J gene: TRBJ2-2
D gene: -
CDR3 protein: CASSQFLLGRENAGELFF
CDR3 DNA: TGTGCCAGCAGCCAATTTTTGCTCGGCAGGGAAAACGCCGGGGAGCTGTTTTTT

CDR3 length: 16
clone size: -
V gene: TRBV7-2
J gene: TRBJ1-4
D gene: TRBD1
CDR3 protein: CASSLDATGFNEKLFF
CDR3 DNA: TGTGCCAGCAGCTTAGATGCGACAGGGTTTAATGAAAAACTGTTTTTT

CDR3 length: 11
clone size: -
V gene: TRBV5-1
J gene: TRBJ1-2
D gene: -
CDR3 protein: CASSFGDGYTF
CDR3 DNA: TGCGCCAGCAGCTTCGGGGACGGCTACACCTTC

CDR3 length: 15
clone size: -
V gene: TRBV27
J gene: TRBJ1-6
D gene: -
CDR3 protein: CASGDLWGDNSPLHF
CDR3 DNA: TGTGCCAGCGGAGACTTGTGGGGGGATAATTCACCCCTCCACTTT

CDR3 length: 12
clone size: -
V gene: TRBV9
J gene: TRBJ1-5
D gene: -
CDR3 protein: CASSHGGDPQHF
CDR3 DNA: TGTGCCAGCTCCCACGGGGGCGACCCCCAGCATTTT

CDR3 length: 14
clone size: -
V gene: TRBV5-1
J gene: TRBJ1-2
D gene: -
CDR3 protein: CASSLAAVSYGYTF
CDR3 DNA: TGCGCCAGCAGCTTGGCGGCGGTCTCCTATGGCTACACCTTC

CDR3 length: 15
clone size: -
V gene: TRBV6-1
J gene: TRBJ2-7
D gene: -
CDR3 protein: CASSEAPSATYEQYF
CDR3 DNA: TGTGCCAGCAGTGAAGCTCCGAGTGCTACCTACGAGCAGTACTTC

CDR3 length: 14
clone size: -
V gene: TRBV19
J gene: TRBJ1-3
D gene: -
CDR3 protein: CASTTRRAGNTIYF
CDR3 DNA: TGTGCCAGTACGACCAGAAGGGCTGGAAACACCATATATTTT

CDR3 length: 12
clone size: -
V gene: TRBV7-8
J gene: TRBJ2-1
D gene: -
CDR3 protein: CASSLRVVEQFF
CDR3 DNA: TGTGCCAGCAGCCTCCGGGTCGTTGAGCAGTTCTTC

CDR3 length: 14
clone size: once
V gene: TRBV10-3
J gene: TRBJ2-1
D gene: TRBD2
CDR3 protein: CAITLAGVYNEQFF
CDR3 DNA: TGTGCCATCACTCTAGCGGGGGTCTACAATGAGCAGTTCTTC

CDR3 length: 12
clone size: -
V gene: TRBV18
J gene: TRBJ1-4
D gene: -
CDR3 protein: CASSPKNEKLFF
CDR3 DNA: TGTGCCAGCTCACCAAAGAATGAAAAACTGTTTTTT